The 9 T cell receptor beta chains below were found in one sample sequenced in a study of regulatory T cells in long-lasting Graves disease. TCR beta libraries were built with iRepertoire HTBI primers and Arm-PCR of CDR3 regions. A single record per CDR3 protein comes from TCRdb applying MiXCR to the multiplex PCR reads. The sample comprises about 660,000 distinct CDR3 sequences, around 30% of which are singletons, and around 40% rests with the top ten. Time point reported: persistent/refractory GD, antithyroid drugs over 5 years with positive TRAb. PBMCs provided the RNA from which the TCR library was made. Sequences were derived from peripheral blood mononuclear cells (PBMCs), sampled when the disease was refractory, from a patient treated with antithyroid drugs. These receptors all come from a female donor with Graves disease.

The chain is built from TRBV30 and TRBJ2-7; D not certain. The CDR3 contains 14 residues. CDR1 is GTSNPN and CDR2 is SVGIG in the germline V gene (reference sequence). The germline V and J ends were trimmed by 0 bases and 0 bases, with 9 bases remaining between them. CDR3 loop: CAWSVSRFSYEQYF. CDR3 DNA: TGTGCCTGGAGTGTATCGCGATTCTCCTACGAGCAGTACTTC. Based on the CDR3 plus reference TRBV30 and TRBJ2-7, the full variable domain is SQTIHQWPATLVQPVGSPLSLECTVEGTSNPNLYWYRQAAGRGLQLLFYSVGIGQISSEVPQNLSASRPQDRQFILSSKKLLLSDSGFYLCAWSVSRFSYEQYFGPGTRLTVT.

As concerns this clonotype: With a much larger clone just one base away, this may be a read error. The chain is built from TRBV28 and TRBJ1-1; a possible D gene is TRBD1 (6 bases). This CDR3 has 13 residues. Per germline, CDR1 MDHEN and CDR2 SYDVKM. The CDR3 sequence: CASNKGRDTGAFF. The CDR3 DNA is TGTGCCAGCAACAAAGGTCGGGACACTGGAGCTTTCTTT.

The genes are TRBV5-1 and TRBJ2-7, with D perhaps TRBD1 (6 bases). The CDR3 is made up of 14 amino acids. The germline V gene encodes CDR1 SGHRS and CDR2 YFSETQ. The V gene lost 3 bases and the J gene lost 1 base, with 11 bases spanning the gap. Here the CDR3 reads CASSSDRYSYEQYF. DNA of the CDR3: TGCGCCAGCAGCTCTGACAGGTATTCCTACGAGCAGTACTTC.

The V call is TRBV4-2, the J call TRBJ1-1, with D unclear. This CDR3 comprises 14 residues. From germline, CDR1 is LGHNA and CDR2 YNFKEQ. V lost 0 bases and J lost 4, with 9 bases in between. The CDR3 sequence is CASSQDPEGTEAFF. CDR3 in DNA: TGTGCCAGCAGCCAAGATCCGGAGGGCACTGAAGCTTTCTTT.

This clonotype occurred a few times. This sequence joins TRBV28 and TRBJ1-5, with D uncertain. The CDR3 contains 13 residues. The germline V and J ends were trimmed by 10 bases and 9 bases, with 19 bases remaining between them. Germline-derived CDR1 and CDR2 are MDHEN and SYDVKM. CDR3 coding DNA: TGTGCCACCTCCCCTTCCCAACCCTCGCCCCAGCATTTT. It is translated as CATSPSQPSPQHF.

The chain combines TRBV2 with TRBJ2-1, with a weak D call TRBD2 (5 bases). Germline V gene lookup returns CDR1 SNHLY and CDR2 FYNNEI. This CDR3 is 16 amino acids long. The V gene lost 0 bases and the J gene lost 4 bases, with 13 bases spanning the gap. CDR3 sequence reads: CASSEAGGQPYNEQFF. In nucleotides, the CDR3 is TGTGCCAGCAGTGAAGCAGGCGGGCAACCTTACAATGAGCAGTTCTTC.

This chain uses TRBV7-8 with TRBJ1-3; tentatively, D is TRBD1 (6 bases). Germline CDR1 SGHVS, CDR2 FQNEAQ. The CDR3 is made up of 15 amino acids. V dropped 1 base and J dropped 1 base, with 8 bases sitting between them. The DNA for the CDR3 is TGTGCCAGCAGCTTAGACCAGGGGTCTGGAAACACCATATATTTT. Its translation is CASSLDQGSGNTIYF.

This clonotype was seen repeatedly, ten times or more. The genes are TRBV19 and TRBJ1-1; D uncertain. The germline V gene encodes CDR1 LNHDA and CDR2 SQIVND (reference sequence). Trimming took 7 bases from V and 2 from J, leaving 11 bases between them. This CDR3 has 13 amino acids. The CDR3 is CASTDKGNTEAFF. CDR3 bases: TGTGCCAGTACCGACAAGGGCAACACTGAAGCTTTCTTT.

The chain links TRBV7-9 to TRBJ1-1; unclear D gene. CDR1 and CDR2 (germline): SEHNR, FQNEAQ (reference sequence). Trimming stripped 3 bases from V and 3 bases from J, with 8 bases between. The CDR3 consists of 13 residues. The CDR3 DNA sequence: TGTGCCAGCAGCTTCGTTCAGTACACTGAAGCTTTCTTT. Amino acids: CASSFVQYTEAFF.